This TCR beta chain comes out of a study of T cell responses to AZD1222 COVID-19 vaccine (dated by TCRdb to the early 2020s). About the study as a whole: TCR sequencing covered 230 to 250 trial participants: 200 to 220 given two doses of AZD1222 and 26 given two doses of MenACWY control vaccine. Trial participants were enrolled by age into subgroups of 18-55, 56-69 and 70-plus years, and about 150, 27 and 61 TCR-sequenced participants, respectively, were included in these subgroups.

The CDR3 regions of human TCRbeta chains were subjected to immunosequencing. The study's own analysis went as follows. TCRs in the repertoires were compared against a reference library of SARS-CoV-2-specific TCRs that had been generated with the MIRA antigen-specificity platform. Breadth was defined as the fraction of unique TCRs that were SARS-CoV-2-associated. Depth was defined as the fraction of total T cells that were SARS-CoV-2-associated. Using the MIRA data, each spike-specific TCR was assigned both to the spike region to which the TCR was reactive and to a CD4 or CD8 class. Log10-transformed breadth and depth values were compared by one-way ANOVA with Sidak's multiple comparisons tests. The clones in this table, taken by TCRdb from immuneACCESS, are in-frame only. Not every clone is retained; where verified, under half of the shortfall comes from an unresolved V gene, and the cause of the rest is unknown. V, J and clone size were drawn from that table, and D and trimming were deduced from the DNA. Counted in this sample were 150,000 to 200,000 clones; about 91% of them appeared once. Approximately 0.98% of the sample rests with the top ten.

The sample's time point, from its label and the paper: about 28 days (+/-7) after the second vaccine dose. AZD1222 recipients given second doses at about 4 weeks or at about 12 weeks were pooled, since spike-specific TCR depth and breadth were not found to differ between the two schedules. The vaccinee samples were drawn from two UK trials, COV001 and COV002, one of which was a single-blind randomized controlled phase 2/3 trial testing AZD1222 (ChAdOx1 nCoV-19) in healthy adults. For TCRbeta chain sequencing, PBMC samples were collected from trial participants at day 0 and at day 28 after the second dose. On this clone itself: The clone's antigen remains unknown. Base qualities are not at hand, and no much larger clone is one base apart.

Relative to germline, V is missing 4 bases and J is missing 1 base, with 10 bases of the junction outside any gene match. CDR1 is given as MGHRA and CDR2 as YSYEKL, both from the germline V gene. From the cysteine up to the phenylalanine, the CDR3 has a length of 16 residues. Only the CDR3 DNA stays, 48 bases, in frame from base 1. Points the paper makes about the study in general: Epitopes outside the regions mutated in the B.1.351 and B.1.1.7 variants were reportedly recognized by nearly half of the unique spike-specific TCRs. Because no samples from the day 14 peak response were available, repertoires could be characterized only after the peak T cell response. After two AZD1222 doses, both the breadth and the depth of spike-specific TCRs were significantly higher than at day 0 and than in MenACWY recipients. Conclusions about previously exposed vaccinees are limited, since just 6 or 7 AZD1222 recipients were seropositive for SARS-CoV-2 at baseline. The vaccine-associated CD4 TCRs covered the entire spike protein, and the dominant responses fell in regions 160-218 and 743-854. The 56-69-year group was small, and its depth increase did not reach significance, likely because of low power. Participants were mostly white British, with more females than males. The authors suggested clonal diversity may have been underestimated.

The sample was peripheral blood, taken 28 days after the second AZD1222 dose. This TCR came from an adult who received the AZD1222 COVID-19 vaccine. The V gene is TRBV4-1 and the J gene is TRBJ2-7; 7 of the junction bases match TRBD1. Here is the DNA: TGCGCCAGCAGCCGCCGGGACAGAGAAGGGTCCTACGAGCAGTACTTC. This is translated as CASSRRDREGSYEQYF.